The rows below give T cell receptor beta chains drawn from one sample of a study of cytomegalovirus exposure and HLA in healthy donors. The data were produced by immunoSEQ multiplex PCR, yet TCRdb's version contains in-frame clones alone and is incomplete. Of some 180,000 clones in the sample, 83% were seen once. Sequencing used PBMCs. Receptors were obtained from a man between 40 and 49 years old in good health and CMV-seropositive. Both conserved end residues are part of each CDR3. The D gene is left open where the match is weak. Clone sizes are given selectively: once, few, many, or a class where the clone is expanded.

TRBD1	.	TRBV29-1	TRBJ2-1	TGCAGCGTTGGACCGGGACAGGCAAGCTCCTACAATGAGCAGTTCTTC	CSVGPGQASSYNEQFF
.	.	TRBV5-6	TRBJ1-1	TGTGCCAGCAGGTACAGGGCTACAATGAACACTGAAGCTTTCTTT	CASRYRATMNTEAFF
TRBD1	.	TRBV11-2	TRBJ2-7	TGTGCCAGCAGCGGGACAGGGATCAGTCTCTACGAGCAGTACTTC	CASSGTGISLYEQYF
TRBD2	.	TRBV4-3	TRBJ2-1	TGCGCCAGCGCCGCTAGCGGGATGGTCAATGAGCAGTTCTTC	CASAASGMVNEQFF
TRBD1	.	TRBV10-2	TRBJ1-1	TGCGCCAGCCGGACAGGGGGCATGAACACTGAAGCTTTCTTT	CASRTGGMNTEAFF
.	once	TRBV9	TRBJ1-1	TGTGCCAGCAGCGTAGCGTCAGGGGCGAACACTGAAGCTTTCTTT	CASSVASGANTEAFF
.	.	TRBV5-8	TRBJ1-3	TGTGCCAGCAGCTCCCTCAACACCATATATTTT	CASSSLNTIYF
.	.	TRBV10-1	TRBJ2-3	TGCGCCAGCAGTTACAGGACCCGATCAGATACGCAGTATTTT	CASSYRTRSDTQYF
TRBD1	.	TRBV6-5	TRBJ1-1	TGTGCCAGCAGTATCCTTGGGACAGGGGGCACTGAAGCTTTCTTT	CASSILGTGGTEAFF
TRBD1	few	TRBV9	TRBJ2-4	TGTGCCAGCAGCGCGCCATTACAGGGGGCCGAAAACATTCAGTACTTC	CASSAPLQGAENIQYF
.	.	TRBV6-1	TRBJ2-5	TGTGCCAGCAGTGAAGCGACGGGAAGCCGCGGGGAGACCCAGTACTTC	CASSEATGSRGETQYF